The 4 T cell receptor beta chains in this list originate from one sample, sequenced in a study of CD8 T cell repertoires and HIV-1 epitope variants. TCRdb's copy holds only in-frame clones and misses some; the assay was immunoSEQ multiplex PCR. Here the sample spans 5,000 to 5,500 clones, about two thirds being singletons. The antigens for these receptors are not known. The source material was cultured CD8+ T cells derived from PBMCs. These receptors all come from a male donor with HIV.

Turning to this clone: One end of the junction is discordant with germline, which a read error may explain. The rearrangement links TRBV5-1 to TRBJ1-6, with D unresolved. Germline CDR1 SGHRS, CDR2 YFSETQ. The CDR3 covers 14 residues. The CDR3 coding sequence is TGTGCCAGCAGCTTGGCCGAAATGGGTTCACCCCTCCACTTT. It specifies CASSLAEMGSPLHF.

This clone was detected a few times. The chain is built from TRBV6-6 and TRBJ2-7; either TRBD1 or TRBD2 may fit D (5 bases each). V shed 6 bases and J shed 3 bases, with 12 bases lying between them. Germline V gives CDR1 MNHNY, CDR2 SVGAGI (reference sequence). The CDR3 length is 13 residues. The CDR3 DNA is TGTGCCAGCAGACCTATTGGGGGCTACGAGCAGTACTTC. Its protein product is CASRPIGGYEQYF.

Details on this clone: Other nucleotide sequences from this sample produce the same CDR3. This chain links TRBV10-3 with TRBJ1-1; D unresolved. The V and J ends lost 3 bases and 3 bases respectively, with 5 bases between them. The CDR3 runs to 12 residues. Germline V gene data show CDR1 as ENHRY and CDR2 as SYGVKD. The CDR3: CAISEGDTEAFF. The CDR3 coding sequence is TGTGCCATCAGTGAAGGCGACACTGAAGCTTTCTTT.

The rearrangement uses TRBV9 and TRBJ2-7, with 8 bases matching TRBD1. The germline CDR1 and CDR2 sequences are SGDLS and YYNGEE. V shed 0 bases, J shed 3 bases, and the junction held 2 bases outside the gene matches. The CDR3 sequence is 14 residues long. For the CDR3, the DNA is TGTGCCAGCAGCGTAGCTACAGGGGGCTACGAGCAGTACTTC. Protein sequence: CASSVATGGYEQYF.